This T cell receptor beta chain was identified during a study of cytomegalovirus exposure and HLA in healthy donors (TCRdb year 2017). Looking at the study overall: An earlier analysis of under 600 of the donors reported about 250 Gb of sequence data and roughly 100 million unique TCR beta sequences from around 200 million T cells. Around 330 gigabases of sequencing data and approximately 91 million unique TCR sequences made up an early release that covered 500 to 650 HLA-typed donors. Of the roughly 400 genotyped donors, approximately 80% fell in the genetic ancestry cluster associated with self-reported Caucasian donors. The study aimed to test whether cataloging public T cell receptors could reveal signatures of past pathogen exposure. The study used immunosequencing to profile the T cell repertoires of some 600 subjects and linked those repertoires to cytomegalovirus serostatus. Along with the roughly 670-subject first cohort, a separate validation cohort of over a hundred different subjects was used. The study combined high-throughput TCR immunosequencing, statistical association of individual TCRs with disease status, and machine learning to predict cytomegalovirus infection status. In a later analysis, previously published TCR beta repertoires from 550 to 750 donors were re-analyzed and high-resolution HLA genotyping was added so that TCR occurrence patterns could be studied. The later analysis used no new phenotypic data to find candidate immune exposures, relying instead on TCR beta sequences and their occurrence across donors. To decide whether each TCR beta V gene segment behaved as functional or pseudogenic, an earlier analysis of some 600 of the donors relied on high-throughput TCR beta sequencing. Donor age, sex, ethnicity and CMV serostatus were compiled alongside the repertoire data. A later genetic analysis used genome-wide SNP genotypes for about three fifths of the 666 donors, treating that subset as a discovery cohort. All discovery cohort repertoires had been generated on a single sequencing platform. Class I and class II HLA loci were covered by the typing at four-digit resolution. The number of typed donors differed by locus: about 620-640 for A, B, C, DRB1 and DQB1; roughly 510 for DQA1; some 590 for DPA1; and about 470 for DPB1. Roughly 5 DR-DQ haplotypes were treated as single units for association and clustering because of strong linkage in the cohort. On average, 235,054 unique TCR beta nucleotide sequences were sequenced per donor among fewer than 500 genotyped donors of the cohort, with about 17% of those sequences being non-productive.

Broader findings and caveats from the paper: A later analysis found that most CMV-associated TCR beta chains appeared HLA-restricted, with HLA associations seemingly driven largely by CMV exposure. Because HLA typing was unavailable for some donors at each locus, only the typed subset was used in association tests. Linkage disequilibrium might explain the correlated functional status among segregating V segments, but an unknown experimental factor could not be excluded. Some IMGT-functional V segments, including TRBV6-2 and TRBV6-3, could not be distinguished by the 87-base-pair reads and were therefore excluded. In vitro tests confirmed that a few of the cytomegalovirus-associated TCR beta chains recognize cytomegalovirus antigens. In a later analysis, the rate of TCR association differed among HLA loci, with DRB1 alleles having the most associated TCRs and HLA-C alleles having the fewest. In a later analysis, some 18,000 TCR beta sequences were associated with specific HLA alleles at a false discovery rate of 0.05. It was suggested by the authors that the approach could potentially be generalized to other disease states and immunological phenotypes. An earlier analysis of several hundred of the donors showed that most TCR beta V segments appeared in productive rearrangements either about 90% or about 30% of the time, which broadly matched IMGT annotations. In a later analysis, several top co-occurrence clusters were reported to appear linked to parvovirus B19, influenza, CMV and Epstein-Barr virus. The earlier analysis of nearly 600 of the donors excluded about 16 rarely observed V segments, including chromosome 9 orphons, because counts were too low. A later genetic analysis associated a missense DCLRE1C variant with V-gene and J-gene trimming of TCR beta chains, and an independent cohort replicated the association. The classifier was reported to diagnose cytomegalovirus status with high specificity and sensitivity in both the original and validation cohorts. A total of roughly 160 TCR beta chains were listed by the study as associated with cytomegalovirus. Immune exposure information for the cohort was limited to CMV serostatus. A further reported finding was that TCR beta sequences accurately predicted the HLA-A and HLA-B alleles for most subjects in the first cohort. Roughly uniform sequencing depth across donors was assumed in presence/absence analyses, although this assumption may not hold. While some public TCRs were present in many individuals, most TCR sequences turned up only very rarely across donors. A cluster of highly shared sequence variants was judged likely to be a technical artifact of the sequencing pipeline. When HLA alleles, especially DR and DQ, strongly co-occurred, attributing TCR associations to individual alleles was difficult. In a later analysis, HLA-associated TCR beta chains showed more clonal expansion and lower generation probabilities than non-associated chains that were equally common. This cohort had only TCR beta chains sequenced, and the lack of alpha or paired-chain data limited which features could be detected. A later genetic analysis reported fewer N-insertions in productive TCRs among donors in an Asian-associated ancestry cluster than the roughly 620-donor mean.

V sheds 4 bases and J sheds 0 bases, leaving 10 bases between their ends. CDR1 and CDR2, per the germline V gene, are SGHAT and FQNNGV. Including the terminal cysteine and phenylalanine, the CDR3 comprises 16 residues. This entry keeps only the CDR3 DNA: 48 bases, framed from base 1. The method was the immunoSEQ multiplex PCR assay. For the multiplex PCR, a mixture combining 60 forward primers for TCR Vbeta segments and 13 reverse primers for TCR Jbeta segments was used. A multiplex PCR assay on genomic DNA amplified the CDR3 region of rearranged TCR beta genes. The amplified TCR beta libraries were sequenced on the Illumina HiSeq System as 87-base-pair reads. The authors processed their data as follows. A later analysis tallied 70 million to 100 million unique TCR beta chains across the 666 repertoires, and approximately 9.9 million of those chains were shared by two or more donors. Raw reads were error-corrected and collapsed into unique sequences with a nearest-neighbor algorithm that merged closely related sequences to remove PCR and sequencing errors. V, D and J gene segments were assigned by aligning CDR3 sequences to IMGT reference sequences. For a sequence to be retained, a match of at least six nucleotides was required to both a V gene segment and a J gene segment. A rearrangement counted as productive if the CDR3 had no stop codons and remained in frame with V and J, and every other rearrangement counted as non-productive. CDR3 was defined by IMGT convention, running from the second conserved V-encoded cysteine to the conserved J-encoded phenylalanine. Sequences without an unambiguous match to a single V gene segment were excluded from the earlier analysis of approximately 600 of the donors. In an earlier analysis of approximately 550 of the donors, V segments were called functional above 56.7% productive rearrangements and were called segregating when the between-donor standard deviation exceeded 5%. A statistical classification framework was developed to diagnose cytomegalovirus status using the catalog of TCR beta chain sequences. In a later analysis, TCR nucleotide sequences were compared against IMGT/GENE-DB human TR gene sequences so that V and J genes could be assigned. Using the TCRdist pipeline, a later analysis assigned CDR3 sequences along with most-parsimonious VDJ recombination scenarios. In a later analysis, each TCR beta chain was defined by its CDR3 amino acid sequence together with its V-gene family, and reads lacking a unique V-gene family were excluded. As a way to deal with suspected cross-contamination and a sequencing artifact, a later analysis dropped hundreds of nucleotide sequences that were highly shared and had low generation probability. For each public chain, a later analysis derived a clonal expansion index from normalized ranks of inferred template counts within each repertoire. A later analysis computed generation probabilities with a VDJ recombination model fitted to out-of-frame rearrangements, and checked the results against IGoR. Hypergeometric tests were used in a later analysis to score TCR-TCR, TCR-HLA and TCR-CMV co-occurrence, with a repertoire-size bias correction applied to the TCR pairs. To estimate false discovery rates, a later analysis permuted the HLA or CMV assignments 20 times. In a later analysis, co-occurring TCRs were grouped using DBSCAN, with TCRdist sequence similarity added in when clustering inside HLA-allele-positive subsets. Co-occurrence clustering excluded repertoires with fewer than 30,000 or more than 120,000 public chains, plus five with anomalous nucleotide sharing. Imported from immuneACCESS, the table was reduced by TCRdb to in-frame sequences with V and J called. These copies leave out some clones; in studies compared against another copy, an unresolved V gene accounts for under half, and the cause of the remainder is not known. The V and J calls and clone size were taken over from that table, and D and trimming were inferred from the DNA. A total of some 250,000 clones appear in this sample, roughly 87% of them only once. The ten largest clones add up to 5% to 6.5% of the sample.

As concerns this clone: Its specific antigen is unknown. No base qualities exist here, and no much larger clone lies one base off it.

The cohort consisted of fewer than 700 healthy bone marrow donors. Cohort members were all nominally healthy when sampled, although unrecorded immune exposures were likely present. The donor tested CMV seropositive and was one of the 289 seropositive cohort members. A peripheral blood sample was collected from each donor, and TCR beta sequencing was performed on peripheral blood mononuclear cells. The Qiagen DNeasy Blood Extraction Kit was used to extract genomic DNA from the blood cell samples. The V gene is TRBV11-2 and the J gene is TRBJ2-6; possibly the D gene is TRBD1, per 5 matching bases. The receptor was derived from a woman in her forties in good health and CMV-seropositive. Sequencing was done on a sample of PBMCs. In nucleotides, the sequence is TGTGCCAGCAGCTATCAGGGCGCCTCTGGGGCCAACGTCCTGACTTTC. This gives the protein CASSYQGASGANVLTF.